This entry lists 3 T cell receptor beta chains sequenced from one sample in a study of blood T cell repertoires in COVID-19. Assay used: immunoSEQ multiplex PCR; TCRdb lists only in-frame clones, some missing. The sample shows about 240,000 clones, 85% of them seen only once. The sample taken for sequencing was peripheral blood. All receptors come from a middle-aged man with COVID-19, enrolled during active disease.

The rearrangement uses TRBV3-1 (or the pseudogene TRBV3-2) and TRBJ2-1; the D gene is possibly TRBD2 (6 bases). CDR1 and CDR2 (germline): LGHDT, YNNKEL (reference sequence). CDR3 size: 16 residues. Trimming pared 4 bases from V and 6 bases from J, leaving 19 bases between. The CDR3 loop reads CASSPVEGRGGNEQFF. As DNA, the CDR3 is TGTGCCAGCAGCCCAGTAGAGGGACGGGGAGGCAATGAGCAGTTCTTC.

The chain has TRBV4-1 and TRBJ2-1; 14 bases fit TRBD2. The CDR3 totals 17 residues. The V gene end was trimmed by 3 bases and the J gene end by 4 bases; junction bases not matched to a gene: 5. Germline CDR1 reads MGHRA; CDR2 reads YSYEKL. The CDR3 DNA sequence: TGCGCCAGCAGCCACCGACTAGCGGGGGGGCGGTACAATGAGCAGTTCTTC. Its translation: CASSHRLAGGRYNEQFF.

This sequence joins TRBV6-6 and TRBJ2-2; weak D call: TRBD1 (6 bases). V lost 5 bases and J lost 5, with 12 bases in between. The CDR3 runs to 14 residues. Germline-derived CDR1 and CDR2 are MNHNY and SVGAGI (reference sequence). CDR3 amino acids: CASSQIRGTGELFF. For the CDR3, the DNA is TGTGCCAGCAGTCAAATCAGGGGAACCGGGGAGCTGTTTTTT.